This T cell receptor beta chain derives from a study of T cell responses to AZD1222 COVID-19 vaccine. The repertoire was sequenced with immunoSEQ multiplex PCR; TCRdb's copy has only in-frame clones and lacks some. Among more than 85,000 clones listed, approximately 91% were seen once. The CDR3 is 12 residues long. The germline gives CDR1 GTSNPN, CDR2 SVGIG (reference sequence). The V and J ends lost 2 bases and 4 bases respectively, with 8 bases between them. This sequence originates from an adult in good health. Sequencing was performed on peripheral blood, taken on day 0 of MenACWY control vaccination. The J gene is TRBJ2-5, the V gene TRBV30; D may match TRBD1 or TRBD2 (6 bases each). The CDR3 coding sequence is TGTGCCTGGAGTTCGGGGGCAGAGACCCAGTACTTC. It encodes CAWSSGAETQYF.